This TCR beta chain was captured by sequencing in a study of blood T cell repertoires in COVID-19 (dated by TCRdb to the early 2020s). A note on the overall study: Samples covering the acute and convalescent phases of COVID-19 were provided by collaborators in the United States, Italy and Spain. The repertoires were released in a freely available public database intended as a resource for research on the immune response to SARS-CoV-2. Samples came from the ongoing ImmuneRACE study (first 160 participants) plus 1,254 subjects from 6 global collaborators. A de-identified subject ID, COVID-19 status, age in years and sex were almost always included in the sample metadata. Subjects who had been exposed to COVID-19, were actively infected with it, or had recovered from it provided the deeply sampled blood TCRbeta repertoires that made up the dataset. Where HLA class I and class II types were available, the types were taken from metadata supplied by the sample provider, not from assay-based typing. The prospective study material was composed of cDNA or gDNA derived from T cells, B-cell-depleted T cells, or PBMCs. Overall results and qualifications from the work: Clinical and demographic metadata were provided uncurated, with the amount varying by source and participant.

Of note for this clone: What this receptor recognizes is not known. The sample holds no much larger clone one base away, and base qualities are not on file.

In the prospective study, participants were about 18 to 100 years old, resided in about 25 geographic areas of the United States, and were enrolled through a virtual design. Cohort assignment in the prospective study relied on participant-reported clinical history from a screening survey and a study questionnaire. For ImmuneRACE Cohort 3, a participant was defined as recovered based on two consecutive negative NP/OP PCR tests, clearance by a healthcare professional, or resolution of symptoms. In the prospective study, mobile phlebotomists collected whole blood, serum and a nasopharyngeal or oropharyngeal swab from each participant. Over an approximately 2-month period, participants in the prospective study had the option of providing additional blood draws and questionnaires. Before DNA extraction, blood samples from the prospective study were shipped at room temperature or frozen. The germline V gene (reference sequence) sets CDR1 to LGHDT and CDR2 to YNNKEL. V and J are truncated by 5 bases and 0 bases respectively, leaving an intervening sequence of 8 bases. Its CDR3 holds 14 amino acids, cysteine through phenylalanine. The sequence is cut down to CDR3 DNA, 42 bases in frame from base 1.

TCRbeta CDR3 regions were amplified from genomic DNA by means of the immunoSEQ Assay, a bias-controlled multiplex PCR. Under the source paper's analysis protocol: Nucleated cell counts per sample were estimated from amplification of reference gene primers within the assay. To quantify the absolute abundance of each unique TCRbeta CDR3 rearrangement, sequence reads were collapsed and filtered. For each sample, productive Simpson clonality was calculated as the square root of Simpson's diversity index over productive rearrangements. Here the immuneACCESS table is served through TCRdb, limited to in-frame sequences with V and J called. Missing clones are a known gap in these copies; in checked studies unresolved V genes cover under half, and the rest lacks a known reason. That table supplies the V and J calls and clone size; D and trimming were determined from the DNA. The sample table shows about 480,000 clones, and 88% are seen once. Around 8% of the sample goes to the ten largest clones.

The source is an older woman who had recovered from COVID-19. This sequence uses TRBV3-1 (or the pseudogene TRBV3-2) and TRBJ1-3; too little of a D gene remains to name it. Sequenced sample: PBMCs or T cells enriched from blood (not recorded which). CDR3 protein: CASSYISSGNTIYF. DNA sequence: TGTGCCAGCAGCTATATCTCCTCTGGAAACACCATATATTTT.